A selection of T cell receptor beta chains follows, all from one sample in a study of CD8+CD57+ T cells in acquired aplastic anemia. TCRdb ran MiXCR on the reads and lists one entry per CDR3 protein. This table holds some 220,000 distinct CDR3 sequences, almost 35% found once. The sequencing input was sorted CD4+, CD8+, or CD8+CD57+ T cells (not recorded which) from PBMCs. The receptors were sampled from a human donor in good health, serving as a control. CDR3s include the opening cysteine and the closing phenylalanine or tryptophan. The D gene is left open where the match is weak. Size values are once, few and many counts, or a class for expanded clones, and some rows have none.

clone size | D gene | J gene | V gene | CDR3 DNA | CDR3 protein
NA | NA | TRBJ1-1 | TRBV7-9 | TGTGCCAGCAGCTTAATGACTGGTGAAGCTTTCTTT | CASSLMTGEAFF
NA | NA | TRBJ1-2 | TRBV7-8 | TGTGCCAGCAGCTCCCGGGACCTTTACTATGGCTACACCTTC | CASSSRDLYYGYTF
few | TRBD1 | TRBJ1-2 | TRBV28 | TGTGCCAGCAGTTTATTTGGACAGGGTGGATTGCATGGCTACACCTTC | CASSLFGQGGLHGYTF
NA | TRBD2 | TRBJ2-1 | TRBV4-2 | TGTGCCAGCAGCCAACCTAGCGGGATGGGGTACAATGAGCAGTTCTTC | CASSQPSGMGYNEQFF
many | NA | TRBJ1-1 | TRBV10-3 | TGTGCCATCAGTGAGATGCGGGCGTTGAACACTGAAGCTTTCTTT | CAISEMRALNTEAFF
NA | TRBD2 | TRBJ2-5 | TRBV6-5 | TGTGCCAGCAGCCACCGGGGGGGGCGTGAGACCCAGTACTTC | CASSHRGGRETQYF
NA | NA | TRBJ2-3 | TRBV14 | TGTGCCAGCAGTTGGTCCACAGATACGCGGTATTTT | CASSWSTDTRYF
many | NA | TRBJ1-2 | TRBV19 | TGTGCCAGTAGTATAGATCTGCAGGCGAGCTATGGCTACACCTTC | CASSIDLQASYGYTF
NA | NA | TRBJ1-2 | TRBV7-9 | TGTGCCAGCAGCTTAGATTGGGACTTTTATGGCTACACCTTC | CASSLDWDFYGYTF
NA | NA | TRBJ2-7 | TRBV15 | TGTGCCACCAGCAGAGAGGCCCTTTACGAGCAGTACTTC | CATSREALYEQYF
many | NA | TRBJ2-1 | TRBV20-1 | TGCAGTGCTTCCCCTCTAGCTAGCTCCTACAATGAGCAGTTCTTC | CSASPLASSYNEQFF
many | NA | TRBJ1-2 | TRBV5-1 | TGCGCCAGCAGCTTGGGGGGGGTCTACGGCTACACCTTC | CASSLGGVYGYTF
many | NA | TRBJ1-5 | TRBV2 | TGTGCCAGCAGTGGGGATGGGGGGGTCGGCAATCAGCCCCAGCATTTT | CASSGDGGVGNQPQHF
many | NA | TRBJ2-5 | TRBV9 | TGTGCCAGCAGCGTAGGGCTAGATACGAGCCAGTACTTC | CASSVGLDTSQYF
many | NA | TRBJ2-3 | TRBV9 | TGTGCCAGCAGCGTAGGTGGACAGAGCACAGATACGCAGTATTTT | CASSVGGQSTDTQYF
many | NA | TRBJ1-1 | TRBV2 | TGTGCCAGCAGCGTAGGGAATTTGGCTTTCTTT | CASSVGNLAFF
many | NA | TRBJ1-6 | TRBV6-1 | TGTGCCAGTTCTCGGGCATGGGATTCACCCCTCCACTTT | CASSRAWDSPLHF
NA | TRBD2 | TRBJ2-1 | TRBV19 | TGTGCCAGTAGACCTCCAACCGGTCGGCTAGCGGGGAAAAATGAGCAGTTCTTC | CASRPPTGRLAGKNEQFF
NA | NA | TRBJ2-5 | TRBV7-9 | TGTGCCAGCAGCCCGTCGGACAGATCGGTGGAGACCCAGTACTTC | CASSPSDRSVETQYF
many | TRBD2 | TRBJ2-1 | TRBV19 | TGTGCCAGTAGTACGCGGGGGAGAGGGTACAATGAGCAGTTCTTC | CASSTRGRGYNEQFF
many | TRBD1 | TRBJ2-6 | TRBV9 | TGTGCCAGCAGCGTAGCAGGACAGGGGGCCTCTGGGGCCAACGTCCTGACTTTC | CASSVAGQGASGANVLTF
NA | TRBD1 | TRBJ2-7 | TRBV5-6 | TGTGCCAGCAGCCCTCAAGGACAGGGGATCGGCGAGCAGTACTTC | CASSPQGQGIGEQYF
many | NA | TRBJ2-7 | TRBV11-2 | TGTGCCAGCAGCGGTGATAGCGGATCCTCCTACGAGCAGTACTTC | CASSGDSGSSYEQYF
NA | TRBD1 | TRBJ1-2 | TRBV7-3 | TGTGCCAGCAGTTCCGACAGGGACTATGGCTACACCTTC | CASSSDRDYGYTF
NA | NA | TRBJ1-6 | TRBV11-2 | TGTGCCAGCCCTCCATTGAGCTCCTATAATTCACCCCTCCACTTT | CASPPLSSYNSPLHF
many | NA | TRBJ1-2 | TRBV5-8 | TGTGCCAGCAGCTTGCGACAGACCTATGGCTACACCTTC | CASSLRQTYGYTF
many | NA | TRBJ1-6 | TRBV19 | TGTGCCAGTAGTATACAGATAACCTCCTATAATTCACCCCTCCACTTT | CASSIQITSYNSPLHF
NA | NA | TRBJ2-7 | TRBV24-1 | TGTTCCACCAGTGATTCAGGGGGGACCTACGAGCAGTACTTC | CSTSDSGGTYEQYF
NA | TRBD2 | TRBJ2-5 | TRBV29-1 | TGCAGCCTGTCACCAATCGTGGTAGCGGGAGCGACCCAGTACTTC | CSLSPIVVAGATQYF
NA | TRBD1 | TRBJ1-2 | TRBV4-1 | TGCGCCAGCAGCCACCGAATTACTCGACAGGGAAACTATGGCTACACCTTC | CASSHRITRQGNYGYTF
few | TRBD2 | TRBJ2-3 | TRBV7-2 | TGTGCCAGCAGTTTAGCGGGGGGGCACCGTGGGACGCAGTATTTT | CASSLAGGHRGTQYF
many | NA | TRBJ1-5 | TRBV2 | TGTGCCAGCAGGGGCAGCCTACCTCAGCCCCAGCATTTT | CASRGSLPQPQHF
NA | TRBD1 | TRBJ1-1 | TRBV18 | TGTGCCAGCTCACTGACAGGGAGTAATGAAGCTTTCTTT | CASSLTGSNEAFF
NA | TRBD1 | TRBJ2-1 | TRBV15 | TGTGCCACCAGCAGAGGGACAGGGTCCAATGAGCAGTTCTTC | CATSRGTGSNEQFF
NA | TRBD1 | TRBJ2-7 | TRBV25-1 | TGTGCCAGCAGTGACCCGGGACAGGGGGCCTTC | CASSDPGQGAF
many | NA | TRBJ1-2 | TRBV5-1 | TGCGCCAGCAGCTTGGTGGGTCGGGAGCCTTATGGCTACACCTTC | CASSLVGREPYGYTF
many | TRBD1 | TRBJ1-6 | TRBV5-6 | TGTGCCAGCAGCTCGACAGGGTTGAAAAATTCACCCCTCCACTTT | CASSSTGLKNSPLHF